Following are 3 T cell receptor beta chains from one sample sequenced in a study of cytomegalovirus exposure and HLA in healthy donors. Primers for the PCR totalled 60 Vbeta and 13 Jbeta. The table came from immunoSEQ multiplex PCR; TCRdb's copy has only in-frame clones and leaves some out. Altogether about 100,000 clones are present, around 82% being singletons, with the ten largest covering approximately 0.83%. Sequenced material: PBMCs. These receptors were taken from a woman in her fifties or sixties in good health and CMV-seronegative.

The chain recombines TRBV2 with TRBJ2-1; TRBD2 matches at 8 bases. The CDR3 length is 16 residues. Germline values: CDR1 SNHLY, CDR2 FYNNEI. The V segment lost 6 bases and the J segment 0 bases; nucleotides outside the gene matches: 7. The CDR3 reads CASSVSGTISYNEQFF. CDR3 in DNA: TGTGCCAGCAGCGTTAGCGGGACGATCTCCTACAATGAGCAGTTCTTC.

The rearrangement links TRBV28 to TRBJ2-7; TRBD1 agrees at 10 bases. CDR3 length: 14 residues. CDR1 is MDHEN and CDR2 is SYDVKM in the germline V gene. The V gene end was trimmed by 4 bases and the J gene end by 6 bases; junction bases not matched to a gene: 6. The CDR3 is CASSWGQGRSEQYF. DNA of the CDR3: TGTGCCAGCAGTTGGGGACAGGGGAGGTCCGAGCAGTACTTC.

This clone was seen a handful of times. This chain connects TRBV6-5 to TRBJ1-1, with D unclear. Germline V gives CDR1 MNHEY, CDR2 SVGAGI. The CDR3 is 13 amino acids. V lost 6 bases and J lost 4, with 12 bases in between. The CDR3 DNA is TGTGCCAGCAGGAATCCAGCGGTCACTGAAGCTTTCTTT. It yields the protein CASRNPAVTEAFF.